This TCR beta chain comes out of a study of shared clonotypes between healthy human individuals. General study points: Investigators collected only blood, and repertoires in tissues likely differ.

Profiled with immunoSEQ multiplex PCR; TCRdb holds only in-frame clones, not every one. The table includes about 820,000 clones, 80% to 95% detected once. Turning to this clone: The antigen remains unidentified.

In the naive CD8 group, cells lacked CD45RO and were positively selected for CCR7, so terminally differentiated effector memory CD45RA+ cells were left out. Germline V gene lookup returns CDR1 SGHKS and CDR2 YYEKEE (reference sequence). The CDR3 has 16 residues. The V gene end was trimmed by 4 bases and the J gene end by 5 bases; junction bases not matched to a gene: 11. The receptor was isolated from a man aged 25 to 40 in good health. The chain has TRBV5-5 and TRBJ1-5; TRBD1 matches at 8 bases. The sequencing input was naive CD8+ T cells sorted from blood. CDR3 in amino acids: CASSTWGTGAYQPQHF. The CDR3 region has the DNA TGTGCCAGCAGCACTTGGGGGACAGGAGCTTATCAGCCCCAGCATTTT.